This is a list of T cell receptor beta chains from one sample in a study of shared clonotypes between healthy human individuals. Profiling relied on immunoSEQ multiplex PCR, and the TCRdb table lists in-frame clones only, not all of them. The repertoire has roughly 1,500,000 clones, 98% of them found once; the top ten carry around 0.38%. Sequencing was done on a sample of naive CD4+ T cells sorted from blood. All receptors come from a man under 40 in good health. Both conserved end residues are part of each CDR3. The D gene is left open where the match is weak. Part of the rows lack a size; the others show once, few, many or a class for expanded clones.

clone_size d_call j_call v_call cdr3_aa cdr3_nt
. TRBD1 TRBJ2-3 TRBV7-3 CASGPGGQGTDTQYF TGTGCCAGCGGCCCTGGGGGACAGGGCACAGATACGCAGTATTTT
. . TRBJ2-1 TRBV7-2 CASSSVPGPGGSYNEQFF TGTGCCAGCAGCTCAGTACCGGGACCCGGCGGCTCCTACAATGAGCAGTTCTTC
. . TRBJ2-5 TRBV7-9 CASSFTQGPETQYF TGTGCCAGCAGCTTCACTCAGGGCCCAGAGACCCAGTACTTC
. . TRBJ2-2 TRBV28 CASSPSDSLTGELFF TGTGCCAGCAGCCCTTCGGACTCCCTCACCGGGGAGCTGTTTTTT
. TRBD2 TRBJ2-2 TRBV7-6 CASSSGAGGSTGELFF TGTGCCAGCAGTTCTGGGGCGGGAGGTTCTACCGGGGAGCTGTTTTTT
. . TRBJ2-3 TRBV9 CASSVVGGSTDTQYF TGTGCCAGCAGCGTAGTTGGGGGAAGCACAGATACGCAGTATTTT
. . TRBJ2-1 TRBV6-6 CASSLRNEQFF TGTGCCAGCAGCCTGCGGAATGAGCAGTTCTTC
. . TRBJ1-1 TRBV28 CASSLSTVRTEAFF TGTGCCAGCAGTTTAAGTACAGTTAGGACTGAAGCTTTCTTT
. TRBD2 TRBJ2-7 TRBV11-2 CASSLTFIGRGSEQYF TGTGCCAGCAGCTTAACCTTTATCGGGAGGGGGAGCGAGCAGTACTTC
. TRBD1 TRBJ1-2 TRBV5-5 CASSSTTGGDYGYTF TGTGCCAGCAGCTCGACAACAGGGGGCGACTATGGCTACACCTTC
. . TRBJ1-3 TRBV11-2 CASSLSVNSLTNSGNTIYF TGTGCCAGCAGCTTAAGCGTTAACAGTTTAACAAACTCTGGAAACACCATATATTTT
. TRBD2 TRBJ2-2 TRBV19 CASSPSLAGATGELFF TGTGCCAGTAGTCCGTCACTAGCGGGAGCCACCGGGGAGCTGTTTTTT
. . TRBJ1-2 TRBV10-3 CAISFSQGGGYTF TGTGCCATCAGTTTCTCACAGGGCGGTGGCTACACCTTC
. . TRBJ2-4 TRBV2 CASSANRKNIQYF TGTGCCAGCAGTGCCAACAGGAAAAACATTCAGTACTTC
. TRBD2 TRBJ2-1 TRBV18 CASSLRGGEQFF TGTGCCAGCTCACTGCGGGGGGGTGAGCAGTTCTTC
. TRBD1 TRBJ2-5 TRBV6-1 CASSENWDRDVETQYF TGTGCCAGCAGTGAAAACTGGGACAGGGATGTAGAGACCCAGTACTTC
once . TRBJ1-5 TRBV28 CASRQNLPSNQPQHF TGTGCCAGTCGACAGAACCTCCCTAGCAATCAGCCCCAGCATTTT
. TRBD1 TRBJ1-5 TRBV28 CASSFLGQGASNQPQHF TGTGCCAGCAGTTTTCTCGGACAGGGGGCTAGCAATCAGCCCCAGCATTTT
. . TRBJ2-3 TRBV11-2 CASSLVRTDTQYF TGTGCCAGCAGCTTAGTGCGCACAGATACGCAGTATTTT
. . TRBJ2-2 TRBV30 CAWSASGANTGELFF TGTGCCTGGAGTGCATCAGGGGCAAACACCGGGGAGCTGTTTTTT
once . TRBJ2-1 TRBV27 CASRRQDFYNEQFF TGTGCCAGCAGAAGGCAGGATTTCTACAATGAGCAGTTCTTC
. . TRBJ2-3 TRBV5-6 CASSRDWPYTDTQYF TGTGCCAGCAGCCGAGACTGGCCTTACACAGATACGCAGTATTTT
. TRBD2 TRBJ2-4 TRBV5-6 CASSIKQRLAENIQYF TGTGCCAGCAGCATAAAACAGCGACTAGCGGAAAACATTCAGTACTTC
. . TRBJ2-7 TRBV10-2 CASRDWTYEQYF TGCGCCAGCAGGGACTGGACCTACGAGCAGTACTTC
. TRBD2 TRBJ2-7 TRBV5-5 CASSETPGLAVYEQYF TGTGCCAGCAGCGAGACACCGGGACTAGCGGTTTACGAGCAGTACTTC
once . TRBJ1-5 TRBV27 CASSLPGQPQHF TGTGCCAGCAGTTTACCCGGTCAGCCCCAGCATTTT
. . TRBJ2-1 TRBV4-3 CASSQDQRGPYNEQFF TGCGCCAGCAGCCAAGATCAAAGGGGACCGTACAATGAGCAGTTCTTC
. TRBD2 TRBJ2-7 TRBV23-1 CASSQWSGGTYEQYF TGCGCCAGCAGTCAATGGAGCGGGGGTACCTACGAGCAGTACTTC
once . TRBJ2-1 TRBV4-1 CASSLGVGPTYNEQFF TGCGCCAGCAGCCTAGGGGTGGGACCGACGTACAATGAGCAGTTCTTC
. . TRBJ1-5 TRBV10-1 CASSESWQGRNQPQHF TGCGCCAGCAGTGAGTCGTGGCAGGGGAGGAATCAGCCCCAGCATTTT
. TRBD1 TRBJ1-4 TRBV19 CASSVTGTGSEKLFF TGTGCCAGTAGTGTCACCGGGACAGGGAGTGAAAAACTGTTTTTT
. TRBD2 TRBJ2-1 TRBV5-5 CASSLVLAGGPSGNEQFF TGTGCCAGCAGCTTGGTATTAGCGGGAGGGCCCTCTGGCAATGAGCAGTTCTTC
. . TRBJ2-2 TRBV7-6 CASSLGLAGELFF TGTGCCAGCAGCTTAGGGTTAGCCGGGGAGCTGTTTTTT
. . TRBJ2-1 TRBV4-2 CASSQDPMGGVYNEQFF TGTGCCAGCAGCCAAGATCCTATGGGGGGCGTCTACAATGAGCAGTTCTTC
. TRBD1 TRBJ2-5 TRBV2 CASSYRDRVLETQYF TGTGCCAGCAGTTATAGGGACAGGGTACTGGAGACCCAGTACTTC